The 19 T cell receptor beta chains below all came from one sample that was sequenced in a study of long-term antiretroviral therapy in people with HIV. At survey level, the immunoSEQ assay was run in its v3.0 version. Sequenced by immunoSEQ multiplex PCR; TCRdb stores in-frame clones only, minus some. Of about 37,000 clones listed, over 80% are singletons. Sequencing used unsorted PBMCs, obtained 1 year after starting antiretroviral therapy. Every receptor here comes from a man between 18 and 29 years old with HIV.

The chain recombines TRBV5-4 with TRBJ2-1; D is perhaps TRBD1 or TRBD2 (5 bases each). V lost 4 bases to trimming and J lost 0 bases, with 11 bases between them. In germline, CDR1 is SGHNT, CDR2 YYREEE (reference sequence). This CDR3 region has 15 residues. CDR3 protein: CASSLGVNSYNEQFF. The CDR3 nucleotides read TGTGCCAGCAGCCTGGGGGTGAACTCCTACAATGAGCAGTTCTTC.

The chain uses TRBV18 and TRBJ1-1, with D possibly being TRBD1 (6 bases). CDR3 length: 14 amino acids. The ends were cut back, 6 bases at V and 7 bases at J, with 18 bases in the middle. Germline V gives CDR1 KGHSH, CDR2 LQKENI. CDR3 amino acids: CASSPRGGSGEAFF. The CDR3 DNA reads TGTGCCAGCTCCCCAAGGGGGGGGTCGGGTGAAGCTTTCTTT.

This chain joins TRBV10-3 and TRBJ2-2; D is possibly TRBD1 (6 bases). The germline CDR1 and CDR2 sequences are ENHRY and SYGVKD. V shed 9 bases and J shed 7 bases, with 12 bases lying between them. The CDR3 consists of 12 residues. CDR3 coding DNA: TGTGCCATGGGAGAGGGGGACGGGGAGCTGTTTTTT. Amino acid sequence: CAMGEGDGELFF.

This clone is deemed medium-sized. V gene TRBV19 combines with J gene TRBJ2-7, with D uncertain. Germline CDR1 LNHDA, CDR2 SQIVND (reference sequence). The CDR3 totals 15 residues. Between the trimmed V and J ends, which lost 3 bases and 1 base, there was a span of 13 bases. The CDR3 DNA follows: TGTGCCAGTAGTATTTCATCCAGCCCATCCTACGAGCAGTACTTC. Amino acids: CASSISSSPSYEQYF.

The chain uses TRBV10-2 and TRBJ2-5; D may correspond to TRBD1 or TRBD2 (5 bases each). CDR3 size: 14 residues. Per germline, CDR1 WSHSY and CDR2 SAAADI. Trimming took off 6 bases at V and 2 bases at J, with 13 bases between the two ends. The CDR3 sequence: CASRQGVPQETQYF. The CDR3 coding sequence is TGCGCCAGCAGGCAGGGAGTCCCTCAAGAGACCCAGTACTTC.

This clone is classed as medium-sized. For the CDR3, the DNA is TGTGCCAGCAGTGAAGGACTGAACTCTGGAAACACCATATATTTT. This gives the protein CASSEGLNSGNTIYF. The chain joins TRBV27 to TRBJ1-3; no reliable D call. The CDR3 is 15 amino acids. Germline V gene sequence: CDR1 MNHEY, CDR2 SMNVEV (reference sequence). Trimming left V 5 bases short and J 0 bases short, with 11 bases between.

The chain is built from TRBV6-6 and TRBJ2-3; 14 positions match TRBD2. Germline CDR1 MNHNY, CDR2 SVGAGI (reference sequence). The CDR3 totals 16 residues. Trimming cost V 4 bases and J 5 bases; bases outside gene matches: 5. The CDR3 loop reads CASSSGLAGAGDTQYF. The CDR3 bases are TGTGCCAGCAGTTCGGGACTAGCGGGAGCCGGAGATACGCAGTATTTT.

This clone was recorded once. This chain links TRBV5-8 with TRBJ1-2; D unresolved. The germline gives CDR1 SGHTS, CDR2 YDEGEE. The V end lost 2 bases, the J end lost 4 bases, and 9 bases lay between the germline ends. The CDR3 has 13 residues. The CDR3 DNA reads as TGTGCCAGCAGCTTCATGGAGGTCTATGGCTACACCTTC. It encodes CASSFMEVYGYTF.

This rearrangement joins TRBV5-1 to TRBJ2-7; weak D call: TRBD2 (6 bases). V was pared by 4 bases and J by 7 bases, with 12 bases between. This CDR3 spans 12 amino acids. Per germline, CDR1 SGHRS and CDR2 YFSETQ. The CDR3 DNA sequence: TGCGCCAGCAGCCCGACGGGGGTGGAGCAGTACTTC. Amino acid sequence: CASSPTGVEQYF. Full variable domain (remainder filled in from reference TRBV5-1 and TRBJ2-7): KAGVTQTPRYLIKTRGQQVTLSCSPISGHRSVSWYQQTPGQGLQFLFEYFSETQRNKGNFPGRFSGRQFSNSRSEMNVSTLELGDSALYLCASSPTGVEQYFGPGTRLTVT.

This sequence joins TRBV7-9 and TRBJ2-1, with D possibly matching TRBD2 (6 bases). V gave up 6 bases and J gave up 4 bases, with 13 bases separating them. Germline CDR1 and CDR2: SEHNR and FQNEAQ (reference sequence). This CDR3 contains 14 residues. CDR3 region: CASRAVAEYNEQFF. In DNA, the CDR3 is TGTGCCAGCAGGGCGGTAGCGGAGTACAATGAGCAGTTCTTC. Filled out from reference TRBV7-9 and TRBJ2-1, the complete variable domain reads DTGVSQNPRHKITKRGQNVTFRCDPISEHNRLYWYRQTLGQGPEFLTYFQNEAQLEKSRLLSDRFSAERPKGSFSTLEIQRTEQGDSAMYLCASRAVAEYNEQFFGPGTRLTVL.

The chain has TRBV27 and TRBJ2-7, with TRBD1 matching over 7 bases. Trimming removed 5 bases from V and 1 base from J; junction bases left unmatched: 8. The germline gives CDR1 MNHEY, CDR2 SMNVEV (reference sequence). This CDR3 is built from 15 residues. For the CDR3, the DNA is TGTGCCAGCAGTACCCGGGACAGCCCATCCTACGAGCAGTACTTC. It yields the protein CASSTRDSPSYEQYF.

The gene calls are TRBV5-5 and TRBJ2-1, with D perhaps TRBD2 (6 bases). The germline gives CDR1 SGHKS, CDR2 YYEKEE (reference sequence). Trimming removed 4 bases at V and 7 bases at J, with 12 bases between. This CDR3 comprises 13 residues. In DNA form, the CDR3 reads TGTGCCAGCAGCCTCCCCCGGGGGAATGAGCAGTTCTTC. It specifies CASSLPRGNEQFF. The full variable domain, completed using reference TRBV5-5 and TRBJ2-1, is DAGVTQSPTHLIKTRGQQVTLRCSPISGHKSVSWYQQVLGQGPQFIFQYYEKEERGRGNFPDRFSARQFPNYSSELNVNALLLGDSALYLCASSLPRGNEQFFGPGTRLTVL.

The gene calls are TRBV7-9 and TRBJ2-1, with D possibly called TRBD1 or TRBD2 (5 bases each). Germline CDR1 SEHNR, CDR2 FQNEAQ (reference sequence). Trimming left V 7 bases short and J 2 bases short, with 6 bases between. The CDR3 spans 12 residues. The CDR3 nucleotides read TGTGCCAGCAAGGGACCCTACAATGAGCAGTTCTTC. It specifies CASKGPYNEQFF.

This clone occurred once. V usage is TRBV11-2 and J usage is TRBJ2-7; D not resolved. With 5 bases removed from V and 4 bases from J, the gap between germline ends came to 6 bases. Germline lookup yields CDR1 SGHAT and CDR2 FQNNGV. The CDR3 totals 11 residues. CDR3 amino acids: CASSPKYEQYF. CDR3 coding DNA: TGTGCCAGCAGCCCCAAATACGAGCAGTACTTC.

CDR3 amino acids: CASSLARQGPTGELFF. The CDR3 bases are TGCGCCAGCAGCTTGGCCAGGCAGGGCCCTACCGGGGAGCTGTTTTTT. V usage is TRBV5-1 and J usage is TRBJ2-2; tentative D call: TRBD1 (5 bases). This CDR3 is 16 amino acids long. V was clipped by 0 bases and J by 5 bases, with 14 bases between them. Per germline, CDR1 SGHRS and CDR2 YFSETQ.

V usage is TRBV9 and J usage is TRBJ1-2; D ambiguous. This CDR3 has 10 amino acids. Germline CDR1 reads SGDLS; CDR2 reads YYNGEE. V lost 3 bases and J lost 10, with 7 bases in between. The CDR3 nucleotides are TGTGCCAGCAGCGGCCCAGTCTACACCTTC. It yields the protein CASSGPVYTF.

The V call is TRBV29-1, the J call TRBJ1-3; D not resolved. Germline V gene data show CDR1 as SQVTM and CDR2 as ANQGSEA. The CDR3 is made up of 16 amino acids. The ends were cut back, 1 base at V and 0 bases at J, with 13 bases in the middle. For the CDR3, the DNA is TGCAGCGTTGAAGTTCAGCGCCGGAACTCTGGAAACACCATATATTTT. Translated: CSVEVQRRNSGNTIYF.

This clone appeared once. The CDR3 sequence: CAISEVNEQFF. CDR3 coding DNA: TGTGCCATCAGTGAGGTCAATGAGCAGTTCTTC. The chain couples TRBV10-3 to TRBJ2-1; D not certain. V gave up 2 bases and J gave up 6 bases, with 2 bases separating them. The CDR3 is 11 residues long. Germline CDR1 ENHRY, CDR2 SYGVKD.

V is TRBV11-2 and J is TRBJ2-3, with D possibly matching TRBD1 (5 bases). V lost 8 bases and J 2 bases, leaving 14 bases between the germline ends. There are 14 residues in the CDR3. Germline V gives CDR1 SGHAT, CDR2 FQNNGV. The CDR3 loop reads CASVGHLYTDTQYF. CDR3 sequence (DNA): TGTGCCAGCGTAGGACACCTCTACACAGATACGCAGTATTTT.